Below, 27 T cell receptor beta chains from the same sample are listed, as sequenced in a study of cytomegalovirus exposure and HLA in healthy donors. PCR involved 60 Vbeta and 13 Jbeta primers. Assay: immunoSEQ multiplex PCR; the TCRdb copy retains only in-frame clones and omits some. The sample holds some 120,000 clones, under 85% seen once. Sequencing was performed on PBMCs. The receptor set was obtained from a woman between 50 and 59 years old in good health and CMV-seropositive.

The chain uses TRBV19 and TRBJ1-2; D possibly corresponds to TRBD1 (6 bases). V shed 3 bases and J shed 7 bases, with 12 bases lying between them. This CDR3 spans 13 amino acids. Per the germline V gene, CDR1 is LNHDA and CDR2 is SQIVND (reference sequence). The CDR3 region has the DNA TGTGCCAGTAGTATCCCACAGGGTTCTGGCTACACCTTC. Its protein product is CASSIPQGSGYTF.

The genes are TRBV2 and TRBJ2-3; 8 nucleotides align to TRBD2. The CDR3 length is 16 residues. V shed 1 base and J 1 base; nucleotides not matched to a gene: 4. Germline V gene lookup returns CDR1 SNHLY and CDR2 FYNNEI. CDR3 protein: CASSEGLALGTDTQYF. CDR3 DNA: TGTGCCAGCAGTGAAGGACTAGCGCTTGGCACAGATACGCAGTATTTT.

This rearrangement joins TRBV4-3 to TRBJ1-3, with 9 bases lining up with TRBD1. The CDR3 sequence is 17 residues long. The germline V gene has CDR1 LGHNA and CDR2 YSLEER. Losses at the gene ends were 0 bases for V and 4 bases for J; bases not matched to a gene: 7. CDR3 protein: CASSQDTGQGKGNTIYF. The CDR3 DNA reads as TGCGCCAGCAGCCAAGATACCGGACAGGGGAAGGGAAACACCATATATTTT.

CDR3 nucleotide sequence: TGTGCCAACGGGGACAGGGCCACCTACGAGCAGTACTTC. Translation: CANGDRATYEQYF. The chain links TRBV6-1 to TRBJ2-7, with TRBD1 matching over 9 bases. The V gene's germline CDR1 is MNHNS and CDR2 SASEGT. With V trimmed by 10 bases and J by 2 bases, 6 bases remained unmatched. This CDR3 comprises 13 residues.

The chain combines TRBV2 with TRBJ2-2, with 13 bases identical to TRBD2. V shed 4 bases, J shed 4 bases, and the junction held 3 bases outside the gene matches. Germline V CDR1 and CDR2: SNHLY, FYNNEI. The CDR3 has 16 amino acids. Written as DNA, the CDR3 is TGTGCCAGCAGTGTACTAGCGGGGGGGCGCACCGGGGAGCTGTTTTTT. Translating it yields CASSVLAGGRTGELFF.

This clone was counted between two and nine times. The chain uses TRBV10-3 and TRBJ2-3; TRBD1 aligns across 9 bases. The CDR3 is made up of 16 amino acids. CDR1 ENHRY and CDR2 SYGVKD come from the germline V gene. Trimming took 0 bases from V and 7 from J; bases not matched to a gene: 8. This chain's CDR3 is CAISESSGQGINTQYF. DNA for the CDR3: TGTGCCATCAGTGAGTCCTCTGGACAGGGGATTAATACGCAGTATTTT.

This chain uses TRBV15 with TRBJ2-7; D not certain. V gave up 5 bases and J gave up 0 bases, with 14 bases separating them. Germline CDR1 and CDR2: LNHNV and YYDKDF (reference sequence). The CDR3 spans 15 residues. DNA of the CDR3: TGTGCCACCAGCCTCTCGAACCAGGCCTCCTACGAGCAGTACTTC. This encodes CATSLSNQASYEQYF.

This chain links TRBV6-1 with TRBJ1-2; 10 bases fit TRBD1. Unmatched junction bases numbered 8, after V lost 6 bases and J lost 4 bases. Germline V CDR1 and CDR2: MNHNS, SASEGT. The CDR3 is made up of 15 amino acids. The CDR3 coding sequence is TGTGCCAGCAGGGCGACAGGGGGCAACCTCTATGGCTACACCTTC. This gives the protein CASRATGGNLYGYTF.

V is TRBV6-1 and J is TRBJ1-5, with 7 bases identical to TRBD1. V was clipped by 3 bases and J by 4 bases; unmatched bases: 6. The CDR3 is made up of 15 amino acids. Germline V lookup: CDR1 MNHNS, CDR2 SASEGT. The CDR3: CASSEQQGMNQPQHF. CDR3 nucleotide sequence: TGTGCCAGCAGTGAGCAACAGGGGATGAATCAGCCCCAGCATTTT.

The CDR3 DNA follows: TGTGCCAGCAGCGAAAGAGGGGGAATCCACGAGCAGTACTTC. It codes for CASSERGGIHEQYF. The chain joins TRBV7-9 to TRBJ2-7; D perhaps matches TRBD1 (6 bases). V lost 5 bases to trimming and J lost 5 bases, with 16 bases between them. This CDR3 is 14 amino acids long. Per the germline V gene, CDR1 is SEHNR and CDR2 is FQNEAQ (reference sequence). The full variable domain, completed using reference TRBV7-9 and TRBJ2-7, is DTGVSQNPRHKITKRGQNVTFRCDPISEHNRLYWYRQTLGQGPEFLTYFQNEAQLEKSRLLSDRFSAERPKGSFSTLEIQRTEQGDSAMYLCASSERGGIHEQYFGPGTRLTVT.

In its sample, this clone was seen a few times. The chain is built from TRBV7-8 and TRBJ1-6; tentatively, D is TRBD1 (5 bases). The CDR3 is made up of 16 amino acids. V lost 2 bases and J 1 base, leaving 9 bases between the germline ends. Germline CDR1 and CDR2: SGHVS and FQNEAQ. CDR3 sequence (DNA): TGTGCCAGCAGCTTACCCGACAGTTCCTATAATTCACCCCTCCACTTT. Its protein product is CASSLPDSSYNSPLHF. Supplemented by reference TRBV7-8 and TRBJ1-6, the full variable domain reads GAGVSQSPRYKVAKRGQDVALRCDPISGHVSLFWYQQALGQGPEFLTYFQNEAQLDKSGLPSDRFFAERPEGSVSTLKIQRTQQEDSAVYLCASSLPDSSYNSPLHFGNGTRLTVT.

In DNA form, the CDR3 reads TGCGCCAGCAGCCAGACACACAGCGGAAACATTCAGTACTTC. This codes for CASSQTHSGNIQYF. The V call is TRBV4-3, the J call TRBJ2-4, with D tentatively TRBD2 (5 bases). This CDR3 region has 14 residues. V was cut by 3 bases and J by 6 bases, with 12 bases left in between. The germline CDR1 and CDR2 sequences are LGHNA and YSLEER.

The chain has TRBV2 and TRBJ2-3; possibly TRBD1 for D (5 bases). The germline V gene encodes CDR1 SNHLY and CDR2 FYNNEI. CDR3 length: 14 residues. Trimming pared 5 bases from V and 0 bases from J, leaving 9 bases between. The chain's CDR3 is CASSYRSSTDTQYF. CDR3 bases: TGTGCCAGCAGTTACAGGAGTAGCACAGATACGCAGTATTTT.

The chain is built from TRBV2 and TRBJ2-1; the D gene is possibly TRBD1 (6 bases). The CDR3 length is 14 residues. Trimming stripped 6 bases from V and 2 bases from J, with 11 bases between. Germline V gives CDR1 SNHLY, CDR2 FYNNEI. CDR3 coding DNA: TGTGCCAGCAGAAAGGACAGCCCCTACAATGAGCAGTTCTTC. It translates to CASRKDSPYNEQFF. Full variable domain (rest looked up from reference TRBV2 and TRBJ2-1): EPEVTQTPSHQVTQMGQEVILRCVPISNHLYFYWYRQILGQKVEFLVSFYNNEISEKSEIFDDQFSVERPDGSNFTLKIRSTKLEDSAMYFCASRKDSPYNEQFFGPGTRLTVL.

This chain uses TRBV5-4 with TRBJ2-1, with TRBD2 matching over 7 bases. The V and J ends lost 0 bases and 12 bases, in that order; junction bases with no gene match: 0. There are 11 residues in the CDR3. Germline loops: CDR1 SGHNT, CDR2 YYREEE (reference sequence). This CDR3 reads CASSLGTRQFF. Written as DNA, the CDR3 is TGTGCCAGCAGCTTGGGGACTAGGCAGTTCTTC.

This clone turned up a few times. The chain couples TRBV29-1 to TRBJ1-2; D possibly corresponds to TRBD1 (6 bases). Deletions cut 6 bases from V and 0 bases from J, with 17 bases between. Germline CDR1 SQVTM, CDR2 ANQGSEA. This CDR3 has 15 amino acids. The CDR3 DNA reads as TGCAGCGTGAGGGGGGGAAGCGGGGCTAACTATGGCTACACCTTC. Encoded protein: CSVRGGSGANYGYTF.

This rearrangement joins TRBV7-6 to TRBJ2-5; 9 bases are shared with TRBD2. Trimming took 2 bases from V and 1 from J; bases not matched to a gene: 11. Germline V gene sequence: CDR1 SGHVS, CDR2 FNYEAQ. This CDR3 has 18 amino acids. CDR3 sequence (DNA): TGTGCCAGCAGCTTAATACCAGCGGGGGGCTCCGGCCAAGAGACCCAGTACTTC. This translates into CASSLIPAGGSGQETQYF. The complete variable domain, with remaining parts taken from reference TRBV7-6 and TRBJ2-5, reads GAGVSQSPRYKVTKRGQDVALRCDPISGHVSLYWYRQALGQGPEFLTYFNYEAQQDKSGLPNDRFSAERPEGSISTLTIQRTEQRDSAMYRCASSLIPAGGSGQETQYFGPGTRLLVL.

This chain connects TRBV6-5 to TRBJ2-4; 8 bases are shared with TRBD1. V trimming: 11 bases; J trimming: 2 bases; junction bases outside the gene matches: 11. The CDR3 extends over 15 amino acids. From germline, CDR1 is MNHEY and CDR2 SVGAGI. The DNA for the CDR3 is TGTGCCTTAACATCAGGGGGCGCGTCCAAAAACATTCAGTACTTC. Its translation: CALTSGGASKNIQYF.

Notes on this clone: Sequence at one end of the junction differs from germline and may be a read error. The rearrangement links TRBV30 to TRBJ2-5, with 7 nucleotides matching TRBD1. This CDR3 is 13 amino acids long. Per the germline V gene, CDR1 is GTSNPN and CDR2 is SVGIG (reference sequence). CDR3 in DNA: TGTGCCGGGAGAGGGACAGCTCAAGAGACCCAGTACTTC. It codes for CAGRGTAQETQYF.

The rearrangement links TRBV7-3 to TRBJ2-3, with D perhaps matching TRBD2 (5 bases). The germline V gene encodes CDR1 SGHTA and CDR2 FQGTGA. V was cut by 3 bases and J by 3 bases, with 16 bases left in between. This CDR3 has 16 residues. This chain's CDR3 is CASSLGGSLGTDTQYF. DNA of the CDR3: TGTGCCAGCAGCTTGGGTGGGAGTTTGGGGACAGATACGCAGTATTTT.

This chain joins TRBV19 and TRBJ1-5; the D is unclear. Per germline, CDR1 LNHDA and CDR2 SQIVND (reference sequence). V lost 5 bases to trimming and J lost 6 bases, with 17 bases between them. This CDR3 comprises 15 residues. The CDR3 loop reads CASSSRPTGSQPQHF. The CDR3 DNA is TGTGCCAGTAGTTCCCGCCCGACGGGATCTCAGCCCCAGCATTTT.

The chain has TRBV7-3 and TRBJ2-2, with 8 nucleotides matching TRBD1. CDR1 is SGHTA and CDR2 is FQGTGA in the germline V gene. This CDR3 has 15 residues. The ends lost 5 bases at V and 7 bases at J; junction bases unmatched: 9. The CDR3 region is CASSLDRGQVGELFF. The CDR3 bases are TGTGCCAGCAGCCTAGACAGGGGTCAGGTCGGGGAGCTGTTTTTT.

This rearrangement joins TRBV19 to TRBJ2-3; 7 bases line up with TRBD2. CDR1 LNHDA and CDR2 SQIVND come from the germline V gene (reference sequence). This CDR3 spans 15 amino acids. Trimming removed 2 bases from V and 4 bases from J; junction bases left unmatched: 6. CDR3 in amino acids: CASSISRAGADTQYF. CDR3 nucleotide sequence: TGTGCCAGTAGTATAAGCAGGGCGGGGGCAGATACGCAGTATTTT.

V usage is TRBV5-1 and J usage is TRBJ2-3; D possibly corresponds to TRBD2 (6 bases). The germline V gene encodes CDR1 SGHRS and CDR2 YFSETQ. V shed 3 bases and J shed 4 bases, with 12 bases lying between them. The CDR3 has 14 residues. The CDR3 coding sequence is TGCGCCAGCAGCTGGGGCGGGGAAGCAGATACGCAGTATTTT. Protein sequence: CASSWGGEADTQYF.

This rearrangement joins TRBV7-2 to TRBJ2-1; 11 nucleotides line up with TRBD1. V gave up 1 base and J gave up 12 bases; unmatched junction bases: 8. The length of the CDR3 is 15 residues. Germline V gives CDR1 SGHTA, CDR2 FQGNSA. CDR3 nucleotide sequence: TGTGCCAGCAGCTTAGGCGGACAGGGGGCGTTGGGGCAGTTCTTC. Its translation: CASSLGGQGALGQFF.

The chain is built from TRBV7-9 and TRBJ2-1; 10 bases agree with TRBD2. Germline assignment: CDR1 SEHNR and CDR2 FQNEAQ (reference sequence). There are 16 residues in the CDR3. V lost 0 bases to trimming and J lost 6 bases; unmatched junction nucleotides: 5. As DNA, the CDR3 is TGTGCCAGCAGCTTAGCAGCTAGCGGGAGTCGCAATGAGCAGTTCTTC. Translated: CASSLAASGSRNEQFF.

The gene calls are TRBV9 and TRBJ2-1; the match to TRBD2 covers 9 bases. With 1 base clipped from V and 15 bases from J, the junction kept 8 bases outside the gene matches. The CDR3 covers 13 residues. Germline lookup yields CDR1 SGDLS and CDR2 YYNGEE. CDR3 in DNA: TGTGCCAGCAGCGTAACGACGACTAGCGGCCGGTTCTTC. It codes for CASSVTTTSGRFF. Full variable domain (missing parts from reference TRBV9 and TRBJ2-1): DSGVTQTPKHLITATGQRVTLRCSPRSGDLSVYWYQQSLDQGLQFLIQYYNGEERAKGNILERFSAQQFPDLHSELNLSSLELGDSALYFCASSVTTTSGRFFGPGTRLTVL.